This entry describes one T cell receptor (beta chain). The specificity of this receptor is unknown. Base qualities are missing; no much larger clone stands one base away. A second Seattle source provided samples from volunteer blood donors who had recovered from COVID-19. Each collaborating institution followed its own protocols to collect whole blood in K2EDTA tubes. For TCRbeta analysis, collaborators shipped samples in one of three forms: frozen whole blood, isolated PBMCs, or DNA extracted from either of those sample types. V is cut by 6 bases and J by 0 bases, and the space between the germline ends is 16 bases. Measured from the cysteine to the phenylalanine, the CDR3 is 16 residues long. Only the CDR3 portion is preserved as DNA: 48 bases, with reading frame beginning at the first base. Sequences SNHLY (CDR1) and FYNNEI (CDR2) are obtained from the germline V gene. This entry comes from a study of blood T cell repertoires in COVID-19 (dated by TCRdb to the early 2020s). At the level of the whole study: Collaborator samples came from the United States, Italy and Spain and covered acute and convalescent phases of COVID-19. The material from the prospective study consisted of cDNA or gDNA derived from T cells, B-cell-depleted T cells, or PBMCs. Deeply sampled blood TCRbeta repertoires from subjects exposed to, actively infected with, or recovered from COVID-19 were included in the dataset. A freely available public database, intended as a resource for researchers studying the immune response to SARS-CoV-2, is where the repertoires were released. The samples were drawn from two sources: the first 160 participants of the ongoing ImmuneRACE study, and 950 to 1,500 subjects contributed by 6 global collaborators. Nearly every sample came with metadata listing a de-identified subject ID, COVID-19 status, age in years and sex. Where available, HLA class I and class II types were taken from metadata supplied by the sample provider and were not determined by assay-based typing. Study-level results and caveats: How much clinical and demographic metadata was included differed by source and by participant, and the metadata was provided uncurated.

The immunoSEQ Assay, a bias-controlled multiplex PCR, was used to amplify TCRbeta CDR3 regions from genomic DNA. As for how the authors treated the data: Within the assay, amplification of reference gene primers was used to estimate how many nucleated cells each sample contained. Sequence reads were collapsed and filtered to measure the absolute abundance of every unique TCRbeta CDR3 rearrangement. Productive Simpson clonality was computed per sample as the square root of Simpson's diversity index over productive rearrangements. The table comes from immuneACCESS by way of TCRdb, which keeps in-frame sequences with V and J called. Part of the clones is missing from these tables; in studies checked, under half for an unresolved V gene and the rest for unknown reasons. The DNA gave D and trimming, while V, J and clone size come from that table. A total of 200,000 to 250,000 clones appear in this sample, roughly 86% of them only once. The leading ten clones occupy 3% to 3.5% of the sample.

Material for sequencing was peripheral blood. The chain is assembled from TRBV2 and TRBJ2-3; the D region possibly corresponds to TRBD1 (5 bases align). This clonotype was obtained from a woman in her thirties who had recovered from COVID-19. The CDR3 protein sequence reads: CASSLRQKPSTDTQYF. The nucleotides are TGTGCCAGCAGCCTACGACAGAAGCCTAGCACAGATACGCAGTATTTT.